Included here is one T cell receptor (beta chain) sequence, with context. The CDR3 extends over 15 amino acids. V lost 10 bases to trimming and J lost 7 bases; unmatched junction nucleotides: 16. Germline values: CDR1 MNHEY, CDR2 SVGAGI. The source of the sample is a study of T cell responses to AZD1222 COVID-19 vaccine. Profiling relied on immunoSEQ multiplex PCR, and the TCRdb table lists in-frame clones only, not all of them. The sample lists about 130,000 clones, 94% seen once, with roughly 7% in the top ten. This specimen was peripheral blood, taken on day 0 of AZD1222 vaccination. The sequence was obtained from an adult in good health. The chain couples TRBV6-5 to TRBJ1-5; 7 bases are a match to TRBD1. The CDR3 loop is CATTSLSGGWQPQHF. The DNA for the CDR3 is TGTGCCACCACTAGTCTTTCAGGGGGATGGCAGCCCCAGCATTTT.